These T cell receptor beta chains were read from a single sample in a study of blood T cells in healthy people across ages. Using its own MiXCR run on the 5' RACE reads, TCRdb lists one record per CDR3 protein. The data show about 1.8 million distinct CDR3 sequences, around half seen once. The sample consisted of blood. These receptor sequences come from a woman in her 40s in good health. Each CDR3 is given without its conserved first and last residue. A D gene is named only where the DNA matches it firmly.

9	TRBV6-2/TRBV6-3	TRBJ2-4	TRBD1	AAGQGGIQY
10	TRBV12-3/TRBV12-4	TRBJ1-1	.	ASSPSYTEAF
13	TRBV24-1	TRBJ2-7	TRBD1	ATSDSTGTAYEQY
11	TRBV7-2	TRBJ1-1	.	ASSSKSNTEAF
11	TRBV6-1	TRBJ2-7	TRBD2	ASKSGGAHEQY
13	TRBV11-1	TRBJ2-1	.	ASALDVGGPNEQF
13	TRBV4-3	TRBJ1-2	.	TSSQEPRGGYGYT
13	TRBV4-3	TRBJ2-3	TRBD2	ASSQDLAGGDTQY
13	TRBV7-8	TRBJ2-3	TRBD2	ASSLALAGGQGQY
14	TRBV7-9	TRBJ2-5	TRBD1	ASSPIVGTAQETQY
13	TRBV6-2/TRBV6-3	TRBJ2-2	TRBD1	ASIYGTGVGGELF
12	TRBV7-2	TRBJ2-1	TRBD2	ASSPTERGLSQF
12	TRBV6-2/TRBV6-3	TRBJ2-1	TRBD2	ASSSGGGDNEQF
14	TRBV6-1	TRBJ1-6	.	ASSVETVSYNSPLH
13	TRBV20-1	TRBJ2-7	TRBD1	SARPFGTGSYEQY
11	TRBV28	TRBJ2-4	.	ASRKGAGGIQY
10	TRBV6-5	TRBJ2-1	.	ASGPRANEQF
13	TRBV5-1	TRBJ2-3	TRBD2	ASSSGGTKTDTQY
10	TRBV29-1	TRBJ2-1	.	SGHVAFNEQF
17	TRBV4-3	TRBJ2-3	TRBD1	ASSQDWSRRDSRTDTQY
9	TRBV29-1	TRBJ2-5	.	SGGLQETQY
14	TRBV27	TRBJ2-3	TRBD2	ASCKLAGGKTDTQY
18	TRBV15	TRBJ2-1	TRBD1	ATSRDLMGTGVDAGDEQF
13	TRBV6-4	TRBJ2-1	.	ASSDVGGSYNEQF
14	TRBV24-1	TRBJ1-2	TRBD1	ATSDRDSFFSHGYT
14	TRBV7-9	TRBJ2-5	TRBD1	ANSLPGTGGYDEQY
13	TRBV7-2	TRBJ2-5	TRBD1	ASCLGTGTQETQY
12	TRBV12-3/TRBV12-4	TRBJ2-2	TRBD1	ASSLTGVAGELF
10	TRBV2	TRBJ2-3	.	ASNGSPDTQY
12	TRBV7-6	TRBJ2-3	TRBD2	ASSPSSGGISQY
13	TRBV11-2	TRBJ2-1	TRBD1	ASSQGQGEYNEQF